A selection of T cell receptor beta chains follows, all from one sample in a study of shared clonotypes between healthy human individuals. Produced via immunoSEQ multiplex PCR; TCRdb's table is partial and in-frame only. Among approximately 2,000,000 clones listed, about 90% were seen once. The specimen sequenced was naive CD4+ T cells from PBMCs. All receptors come from a man aged 18 to 30 in good health. Some clones in this sample may be carry-over from other donors' samples. Each CDR3 is given with its conserved first and last residue. A D gene is named only where the DNA matches it firmly. Clone size is not always given. Where it is, it says once, few, many or a class for expanded clones.

TRBJ1-2,TRBV5-3,14,TRBD1,-,TGTGCCAGAAGCAAACACAGGGGGATCTATGGCTACACCTTC,CARSKHRGIYGYTF
TRBJ1-5,TRBV7-2,14,TRBD1,-,TGTGCCAGCAGCCAACAGGGGGGCAATCAGCCCCAGCATTTT,CASSQQGGNQPQHF
TRBJ2-7,TRBV6-1,14,TRBD1,-,TGTGCCAGCTCCGGGACAGGGGTTCCTAGCGAGCAGTACTTC,CASSGTGVPSEQYF
TRBJ2-3,TRBV29-1,14,-,-,TGCAGCGTACCGGGACCCGGGGGAGCAGATACGCAGTATTTT,CSVPGPGGADTQYF
TRBJ1-4,TRBV28,15,-,-,TGTGCCAGCAGTCCGCTGGGGGGGGAAAACGAAAAACTGTTTTTT,CASSPLGGENEKLFF
TRBJ2-7,TRBV29-1,15,-,-,TGCAGCGTTGATACGGGCAGTCCTTCTTTTCACGAGCAGTACTTC,CSVDTGSPSFHEQYF
TRBJ2-1,TRBV4-2,15,TRBD2,-,TGTGCCAGCAGCCCCTCAGGACTAGTCGCCAATGAGCAGTTCTTC,CASSPSGLVANEQFF
TRBJ1-1,TRBV28,13,-,-,TGTGCCAGCAGTTGGCTACGTGGCACTGAAGCTTTCTTT,CASSWLRGTEAFF
TRBJ1-5,TRBV6-5,14,-,once,TGTGCCAGCAGGGGTGCAGGGGTCAATCAGCCCCAGCATTTT,CASRGAGVNQPQHF
TRBJ1-4,TRBV5-1,16,TRBD1,-,TGCGCCAGCAGCGCGGACAGGGCAATACGTAATGAAAAACTGTTTTTT,CASSADRAIRNEKLFF
TRBJ2-5,TRBV19,14,TRBD2,-,TGTGCCAGTACCTCTAGCGGGTTTCAAGAGACCCAGTACTTC,CASTSSGFQETQYF
TRBJ2-3,TRBV7-9,17,-,-,TGTGCCAGCAGCTTAGCGCTCGTGACCCCTAGCACAGATACGCAGTATTTT,CASSLALVTPSTDTQYF
TRBJ2-2,TRBV7-3,17,-,once,TGTGCCAGCAGATCCGGAAAGGGACACCCGAACACCGGGGAGCTGTTTTTT,CASRSGKGHPNTGELFF
TRBJ2-1,TRBV29-1,17,TRBD2,-,TGCAGCGTTGTTGGGACTAGCGGGACTCGTTTCATCAATGAGCAGTTCTTC,CSVVGTSGTRFINEQFF
TRBJ1-5,TRBV10-3,19,TRBD1,-,TGTGCCATCAGTGATATCCGGGACAGGACAACTTCAGGGAGTCAGCCCCAGCATTTT,CAISDIRDRTTSGSQPQHF
TRBJ1-1,TRBV18,13,-,-,TGTGCCAGCTCACCGTTATTGAACACTGAAGCTTTCTTT,CASSPLLNTEAFF
TRBJ2-2,TRBV7-2,13,-,-,TGTGCCAGCAGCTTACGTCGGGCAACGGAGCTGTTTTTT,CASSLRRATELFF
TRBJ1-3,TRBV4-1,17,TRBD1,-,TGCGCCAGCAGCCAAGAGGGACAGGGGTTGGGAGGAAACACCATATATTTT,CASSQEGQGLGGNTIYF
TRBJ1-4,TRBV4-1,15,TRBD1,few,TGCGCCAGCAGCCAAGTGACAGGGTTTAATGAAAAACTGTTTTTT,CASSQVTGFNEKLFF
TRBJ1-5,TRBV18,17,TRBD1,-,TGTGCCAGCTCACCAAACAGGGGGGCGGCGGGCAATCAGCCCCAGCATTTT,CASSPNRGAAGNQPQHF
TRBJ2-7,TRBV6-1,16,-,-,TGTGCCAGCAGTGACCCATTGCGGGGAACCTCCTACGAGCAGTACTTC,CASSDPLRGTSYEQYF
TRBJ2-5,TRBV19,13,TRBD1,-,TGTGCCAGTAGAGACAGGGGTCTGGAAACCCAGTACTTC,CASRDRGLETQYF
TRBJ2-5,TRBV4-2,16,TRBD1,-,TGTGCCAGCAGCCAAGGGGACAGGGGGGGCCAAGAGACCCAGTACTTC,CASSQGDRGGQETQYF
TRBJ2-5,TRBV28,17,TRBD1,-,TGTGCCAGCAGTTCGAACCGGGACAGGGCCTTGGGGGCCGCCCAGTACTTC,CASSSNRDRALGAAQYF
TRBJ2-3,TRBV5-1,15,-,-,TGCGCCAGCAGCTTGGTAGGAGGGGGGCCAGATACGCAGTATTTT,CASSLVGGGPDTQYF
TRBJ2-5,TRBV5-4,13,-,once,TGTGCCAGCAGGAGGGGGACGGAAGAGACCCAGTACTTC,CASRRGTEETQYF
TRBJ1-5,TRBV2,13,-,-,TGTGCCAGCAGACGGACAGGCAATCAGCCCCAGCATTTT,CASRRTGNQPQHF
TRBJ2-1,TRBV4-3,16,TRBD1,-,TGCGCCAGCAGCCGATTAAGACAGGGATGGTACAATGAGCAGTTCTTC,CASSRLRQGWYNEQFF
TRBJ2-1,TRBV5-1,16,TRBD1,-,TGCGCCAGCAGCTTGCTGGGACAGGGTATAGTCGATGAGCAGTTCTTC,CASSLLGQGIVDEQFF
TRBJ2-3,TRBV5-6,12,-,-,TGTGCCAGCAACTCGGGGACAGATACGCAGTATTTT,CASNSGTDTQYF
TRBJ2-5,TRBV28,18,TRBD2,-,TGTGCCAGCAGTTTCAGGTTCCGGCTAGCGGGAGCGAAAGAGACCCAGTACTTC,CASSFRFRLAGAKETQYF
TRBJ2-5,TRBV6-1,15,-,-,TGTGCCAGCAGTGGTAGACAGACGTACCAAGAGACCCAGTACTTC,CASSGRQTYQETQYF
TRBJ1-4,TRBV4-1,14,-,-,TGCGCCAGCAGCCAATCGGGCTTTGGTGAAAAACTGTTTTTT,CASSQSGFGEKLFF
TRBJ1-2,TRBV29-1,12,TRBD1,-,TGCAGCGTCCGACAGGGTGACTATGGCTACACCTTC,CSVRQGDYGYTF
TRBJ2-2,TRBV18,17,TRBD2,-,TGTGCCAGCTCACCCCGGACTAGCGGTCCGGACACCGGGGAGCTGTTTTTT,CASSPRTSGPDTGELFF
TRBJ2-3,TRBV28,16,-,-,TGTGCCAGCATTCCTCTTCTGACAGTCAGCACAGATACGCAGTATTTT,CASIPLLTVSTDTQYF
TRBJ2-2,TRBV5-1,13,-,few,TGCGCCAGCAGCTTGGTGGGTTCCGGGGAGCTGTTTTTT,CASSLVGSGELFF
TRBJ2-2,TRBV27,13,-,once,TGTGCCAGCAGTTTCGTCCTTCCCGGGGAGCTGTTTTTT,CASSFVLPGELFF
TRBJ1-1,TRBV7-9,15,-,-,TGTGCCAGCAGCTTAATACCACAGGGTAACACTGAAGCTTTCTTT,CASSLIPQGNTEAFF
TRBJ2-7,TRBV18,15,TRBD1,-,TGTGCCAGCTCATCCGGGACAGGCTCCGCGGGTGAGCAGTACTTC,CASSSGTGSAGEQYF
TRBJ2-6,TRBV27,14,-,few,TGTGCCAGCAGTTTATGGTCTGGGGCCAACGTCCTGACTTTC,CASSLWSGANVLTF
TRBJ2-5,TRBV6-5,15,-,-,TGTGCCAGCAGCTCGTACGGACAGTACCAAGAGACCCAGTACTTC,CASSSYGQYQETQYF
TRBJ1-5,TRBV28,17,-,-,TGTGCCAGCAGCCCTAAGTTAGGGGCCCTGGATAATCAGCCCCAGCATTTT,CASSPKLGALDNQPQHF
TRBJ2-1,TRBV7-2,16,TRBD2,-,TGTGCCAGCAGCAATAGCGGGGACTCCTCCTACAATGAGCAGTTCTTC,CASSNSGDSSYNEQFF
TRBJ2-7,TRBV28,15,TRBD2,-,TGTGCCAGCAGTTTTTCGGGTAGCGGGAGATCCGAGCAGTACTTC,CASSFSGSGRSEQYF
TRBJ1-3,TRBV7-9,16,-,-,TGTGCCAGCAGCTCCCCCGCGACAGTTCTAGGAAACACCATATATTTT,CASSSPATVLGNTIYF
TRBJ2-1,TRBV5-1,17,TRBD2,-,TGCGCCAGCAGCCAGACTAGCGGGTTGCCCCACGGCAATGAGCAGTTCTTC,CASSQTSGLPHGNEQFF